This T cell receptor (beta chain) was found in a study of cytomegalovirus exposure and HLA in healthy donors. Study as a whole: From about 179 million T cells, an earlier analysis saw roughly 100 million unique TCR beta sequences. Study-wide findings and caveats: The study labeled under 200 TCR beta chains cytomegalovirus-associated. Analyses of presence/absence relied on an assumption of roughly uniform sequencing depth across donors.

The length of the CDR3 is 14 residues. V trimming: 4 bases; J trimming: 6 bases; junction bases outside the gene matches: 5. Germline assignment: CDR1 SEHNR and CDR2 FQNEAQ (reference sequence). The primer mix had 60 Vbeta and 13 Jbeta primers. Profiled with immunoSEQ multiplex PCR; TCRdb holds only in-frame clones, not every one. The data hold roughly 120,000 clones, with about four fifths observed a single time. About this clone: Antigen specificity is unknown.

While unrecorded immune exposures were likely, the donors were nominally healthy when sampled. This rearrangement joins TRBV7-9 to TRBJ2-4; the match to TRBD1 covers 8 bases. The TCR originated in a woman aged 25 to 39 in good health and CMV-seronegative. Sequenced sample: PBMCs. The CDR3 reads CASSSGTGLNIQYF. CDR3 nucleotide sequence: TGTGCCAGCAGCTCGGGGACAGGACTAAACATTCAGTACTTC.